This TCR beta chain comes out of a study of CD8 T cells in Susac syndrome. Study-wide background: When their blood was taken, patients with Susac syndrome were therapy-naive, taking corticosteroids, or taking intravenous immunoglobulin alone. Study-wide points: None of the CD4+ T cell repertoires in Susac syndrome showed clonal expansion.

The authors reverse transcribed 0.5 to 1 ug RNA with random hexamers. Each CDR3 protein is one row after TCRdb ran MiXCR on the immunoSEQ multiplex PCR reads. Of roughly 75,000 distinct CDR3 sequences in the sample, roughly 93% are singletons; the top ten hold roughly 0.16%. Remarks on this clonotype: Its antigen is as yet unknown.

The clonotype was recovered from a human donor with Susac syndrome. The sample comprised CD4+ T cells from PBMCs.

Written as DNA, the CDR3 is TGTGCCAGCAGCTCAAGACAGGGCTCCTACGAGCAGTACTTC. Translating gives CASSSRQGSYEQYF. The chain couples TRBV5-4 to TRBJ2-7, with 7 bases matching TRBD1. Germline CDR1 is SGHNT and CDR2 is YYREEE (reference sequence). V dropped 3 bases and J dropped 0; count of bases not matched to a gene: 3. There are 14 residues in the CDR3.